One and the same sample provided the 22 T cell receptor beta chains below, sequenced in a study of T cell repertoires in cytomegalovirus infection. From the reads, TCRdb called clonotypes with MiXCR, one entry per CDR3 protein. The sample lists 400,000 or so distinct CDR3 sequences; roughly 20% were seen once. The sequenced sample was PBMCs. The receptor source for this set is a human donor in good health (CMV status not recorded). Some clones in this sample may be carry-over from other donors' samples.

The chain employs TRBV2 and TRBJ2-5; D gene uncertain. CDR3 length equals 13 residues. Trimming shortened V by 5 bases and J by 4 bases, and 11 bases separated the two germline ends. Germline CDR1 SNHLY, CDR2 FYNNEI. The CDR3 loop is CASSLYFRETQYF. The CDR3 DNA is TGTGCCAGCAGTCTCTACTTCCGAGAGACCCAGTACTTC.

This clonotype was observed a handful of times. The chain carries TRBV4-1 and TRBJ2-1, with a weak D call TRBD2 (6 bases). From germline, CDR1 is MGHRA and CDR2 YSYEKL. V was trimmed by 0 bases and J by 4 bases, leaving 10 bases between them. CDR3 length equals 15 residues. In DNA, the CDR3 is TGCGCCAGCAGCCAAGAGACTAGTTGGTACAATGAGCAGTTCTTC. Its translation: CASSQETSWYNEQFF.

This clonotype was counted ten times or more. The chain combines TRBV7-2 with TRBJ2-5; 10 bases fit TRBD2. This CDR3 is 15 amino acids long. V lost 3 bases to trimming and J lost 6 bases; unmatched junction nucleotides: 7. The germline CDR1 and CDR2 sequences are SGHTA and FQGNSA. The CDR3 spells CASSLSGGAGQTQYF. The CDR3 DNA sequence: TGTGCCAGCAGCTTGAGCGGGGGGGCCGGACAGACCCAGTACTTC.

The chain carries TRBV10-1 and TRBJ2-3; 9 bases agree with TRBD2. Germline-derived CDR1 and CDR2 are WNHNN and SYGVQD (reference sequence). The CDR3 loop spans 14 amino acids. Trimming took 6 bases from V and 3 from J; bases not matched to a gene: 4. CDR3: CASSGGRGTDTQYF. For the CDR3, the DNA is TGCGCCAGCAGCGGCGGGAGGGGGACAGATACGCAGTATTTT.

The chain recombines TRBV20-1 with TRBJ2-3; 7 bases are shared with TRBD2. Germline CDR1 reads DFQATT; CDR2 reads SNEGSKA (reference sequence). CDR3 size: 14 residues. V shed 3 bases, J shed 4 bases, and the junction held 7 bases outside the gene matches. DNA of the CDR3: TGCAGTGCTAGTTCTGGGGGAGGGGCAGATACGCAGTATTTT. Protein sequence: CSASSGGGADTQYF.

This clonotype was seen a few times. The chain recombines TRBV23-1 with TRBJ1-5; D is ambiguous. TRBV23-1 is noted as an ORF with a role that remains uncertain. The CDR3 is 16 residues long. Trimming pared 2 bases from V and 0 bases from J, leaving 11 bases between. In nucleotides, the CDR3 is TGCGCCAGCAGTCAACTGGCAGCGGATAGCAATCAGCCCCAGCATTTT. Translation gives CASSQLAADSNQPQHF.

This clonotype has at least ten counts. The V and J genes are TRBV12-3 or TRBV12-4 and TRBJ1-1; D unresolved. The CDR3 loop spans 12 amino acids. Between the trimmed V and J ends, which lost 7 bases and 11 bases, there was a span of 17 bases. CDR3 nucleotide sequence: TGTGCCAGCATGTCGTTGGCCCTACGCGCTTTCTTT. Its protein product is CASMSLALRAFF.

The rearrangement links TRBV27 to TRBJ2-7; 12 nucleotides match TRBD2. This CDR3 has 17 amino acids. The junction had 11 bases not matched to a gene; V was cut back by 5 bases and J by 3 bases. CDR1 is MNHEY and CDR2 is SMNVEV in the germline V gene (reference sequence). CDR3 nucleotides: TGTGCCAGCAGTCCACTAGCGGGGGGCCGAAACCGCTACGAGCAGTACTTC. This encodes CASSPLAGGRNRYEQYF.

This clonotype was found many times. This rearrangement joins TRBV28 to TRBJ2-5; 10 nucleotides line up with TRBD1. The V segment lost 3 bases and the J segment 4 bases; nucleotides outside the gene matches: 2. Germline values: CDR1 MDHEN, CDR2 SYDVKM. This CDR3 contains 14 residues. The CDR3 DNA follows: TGTGCCAGCAGTTTTGGGGACAGGGGAGAGACCCAGTACTTC. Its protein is CASSFGDRGETQYF.

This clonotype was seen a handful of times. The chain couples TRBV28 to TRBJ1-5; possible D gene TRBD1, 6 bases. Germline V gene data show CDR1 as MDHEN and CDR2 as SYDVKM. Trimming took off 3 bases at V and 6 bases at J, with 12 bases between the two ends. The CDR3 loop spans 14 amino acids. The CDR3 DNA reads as TGTGCCAGCAGTTTTACAGGGTCGATTCAGCCCCAGCATTTT. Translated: CASSFTGSIQPQHF. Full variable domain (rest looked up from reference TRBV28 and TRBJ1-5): DVKVTQSSRYLVKRTGEKVFLECVQDMDHENMFWYRQDPGLGLRLIYFSYDVKMKEKGDIPEGYSVSREKKERFSLILESASTNQTSMYLCASSFTGSIQPQHFGDGTRLSIL.

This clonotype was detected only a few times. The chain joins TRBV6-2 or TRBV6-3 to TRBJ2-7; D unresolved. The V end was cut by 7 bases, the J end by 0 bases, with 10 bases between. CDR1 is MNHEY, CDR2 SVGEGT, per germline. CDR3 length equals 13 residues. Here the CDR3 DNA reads TGTGCCAGCACTAGACCCAGCTCCTACGAGCAGTACTTC. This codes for CASTRPSSYEQYF.

CDR3 DNA sequence: TGCAGTGCTGTCGAGAGGACTCACTCCTACAATGAGCAGTTCTTC. Amino acid sequence: CSAVERTHSYNEQFF. The chain couples TRBV20-1 to TRBJ2-1, with D tentatively TRBD2 (5 bases). V lost 5 bases to trimming and J lost 0 bases, with 14 bases between them. This CDR3 has 15 amino acids. CDR1 is DFQATT and CDR2 is SNEGSKA in the germline V gene (reference sequence).

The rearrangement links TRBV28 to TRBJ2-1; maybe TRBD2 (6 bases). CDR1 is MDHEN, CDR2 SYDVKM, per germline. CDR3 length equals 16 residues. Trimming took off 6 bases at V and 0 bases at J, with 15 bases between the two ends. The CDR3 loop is CASSFRGLSSYNEQFF. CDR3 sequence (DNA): TGTGCCAGCAGCTTCCGGGGACTGAGCTCCTACAATGAGCAGTTCTTC.

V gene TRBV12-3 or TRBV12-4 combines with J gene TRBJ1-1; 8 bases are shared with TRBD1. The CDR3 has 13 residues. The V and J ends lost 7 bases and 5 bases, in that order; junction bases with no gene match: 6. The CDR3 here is CASNQGAHTEAFF. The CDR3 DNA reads TGTGCCAGCAATCAGGGGGCGCATACTGAAGCTTTCTTT.

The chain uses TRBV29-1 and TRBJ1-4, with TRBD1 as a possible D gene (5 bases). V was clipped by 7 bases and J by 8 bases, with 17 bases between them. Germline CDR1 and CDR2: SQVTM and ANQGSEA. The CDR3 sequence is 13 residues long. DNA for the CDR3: TGCAGCGGTAGACACGGGGCGCGCGAAAAACTGTTTTTT. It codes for CSGRHGAREKLFF.

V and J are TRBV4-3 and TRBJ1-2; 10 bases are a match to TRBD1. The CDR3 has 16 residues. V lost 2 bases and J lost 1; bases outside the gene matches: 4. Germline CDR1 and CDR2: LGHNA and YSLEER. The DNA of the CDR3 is TGCGCCAGCAGCCAACCCGGACAGGGGGTTAACTATGGCTACACCTTC. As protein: CASSQPGQGVNYGYTF.

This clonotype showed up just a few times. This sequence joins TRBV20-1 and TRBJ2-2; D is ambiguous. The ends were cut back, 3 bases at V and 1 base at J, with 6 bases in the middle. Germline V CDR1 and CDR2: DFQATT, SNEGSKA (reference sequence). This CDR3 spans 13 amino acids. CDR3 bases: TGCAGTGCTAGTAGGGTGAACACCGGGGAGCTGTTTTTT. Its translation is CSASRVNTGELFF.

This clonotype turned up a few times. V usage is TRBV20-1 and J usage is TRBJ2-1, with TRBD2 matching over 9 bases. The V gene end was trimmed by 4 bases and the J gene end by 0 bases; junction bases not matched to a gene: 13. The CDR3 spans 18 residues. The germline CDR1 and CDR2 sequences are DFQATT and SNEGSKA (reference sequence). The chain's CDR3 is CSANGGGAGGSSYNEQFF. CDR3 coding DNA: TGCAGTGCTAACGGTGGGGGAGCGGGGGGTAGCTCCTACAATGAGCAGTTCTTC.

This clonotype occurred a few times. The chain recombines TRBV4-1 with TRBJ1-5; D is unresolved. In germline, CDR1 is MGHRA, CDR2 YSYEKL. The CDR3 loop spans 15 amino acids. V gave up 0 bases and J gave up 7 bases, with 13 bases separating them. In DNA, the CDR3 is TGCGCCAGCAGCCAAGATCCAGAGATACCACAGCCCCAGCATTTT. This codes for CASSQDPEIPQPQHF.

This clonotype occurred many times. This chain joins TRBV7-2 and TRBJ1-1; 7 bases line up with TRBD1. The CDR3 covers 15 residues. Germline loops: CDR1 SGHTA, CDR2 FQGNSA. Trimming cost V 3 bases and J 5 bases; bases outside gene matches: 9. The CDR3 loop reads CASSLGSQGGTEAFF. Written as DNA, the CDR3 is TGTGCCAGCAGCTTGGGAAGCCAGGGGGGGACTGAAGCTTTCTTT.

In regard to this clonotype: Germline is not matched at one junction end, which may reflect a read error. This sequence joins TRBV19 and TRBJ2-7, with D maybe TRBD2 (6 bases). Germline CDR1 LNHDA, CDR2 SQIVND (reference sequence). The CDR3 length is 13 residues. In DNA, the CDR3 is TGTGCCGGTAGTCCGGGGGTTATCTACGAGCAGTACTTC. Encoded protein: CAGSPGVIYEQYF. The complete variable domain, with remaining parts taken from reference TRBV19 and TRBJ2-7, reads DGGITQSPKYLFRKEGQNVTLSCEQNLNHDAMYWYRQDPGQGLRLIYYSQIVNDFQKGDIAEGYSVSREKKESFPLTVTSAQKNPTAFYLCAGSPGVIYEQYFGPGTRLTVT.

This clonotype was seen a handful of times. The CDR3 is CASKGLAGQPQHF. DNA for the CDR3: TGTGCCAGCAAGGGATTAGCGGGTCAGCCCCAGCATTTT. The chain links TRBV27 to TRBJ1-5; D unclear. Germline V gene data show CDR1 as MNHEY and CDR2 as SMNVEV (reference sequence). V lost 7 bases, J lost 6 bases, and 13 bases lay in between. This CDR3 is 13 amino acids long.